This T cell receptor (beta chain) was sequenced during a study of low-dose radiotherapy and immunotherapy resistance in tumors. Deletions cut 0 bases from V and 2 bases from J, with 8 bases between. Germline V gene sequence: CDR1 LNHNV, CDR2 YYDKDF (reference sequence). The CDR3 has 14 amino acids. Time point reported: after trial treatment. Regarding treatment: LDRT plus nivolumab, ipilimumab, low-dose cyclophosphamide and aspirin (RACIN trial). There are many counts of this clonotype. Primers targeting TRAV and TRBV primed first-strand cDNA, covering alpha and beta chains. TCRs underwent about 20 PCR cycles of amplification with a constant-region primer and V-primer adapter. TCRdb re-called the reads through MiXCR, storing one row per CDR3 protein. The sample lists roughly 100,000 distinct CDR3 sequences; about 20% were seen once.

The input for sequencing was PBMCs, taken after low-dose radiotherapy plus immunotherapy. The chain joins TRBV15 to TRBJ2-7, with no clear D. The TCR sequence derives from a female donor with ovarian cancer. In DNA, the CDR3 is TGTGCCACCAGCAGAGAACGGGTCCCCTACGAGCAGTACTTC. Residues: CATSRERVPYEQYF.